This T cell receptor (beta chain) was captured in a study of lymphopenia after photon versus proton radiotherapy. Concerning this clone: What it binds is not known.

The table came from immunoSEQ multiplex PCR; TCRdb's copy has only in-frame clones and leaves some out. Of approximately 45,000 clones in the sample, roughly 85% were seen once. Study-wide results and limits: Oligoclonal CD8+ Temra expansion after nadir drove photon patients' diversity drop. Proton therapy kept repertoires fairly stable, unlike photons, which gained effector/memory cells. Post-nadir TCR diversity decline inversely tracked overall survival among those who died. Authors raise, but do not show, better survival with proton therapy.

The CDR3 is 16 residues long. Between the trimmed V and J ends, which lost 4 bases and 0 bases, there was a span of 10 bases. Looked up from germline, CDR1 is LNHDA and CDR2 is SQIVND (reference sequence). The receptor was isolated from a man between 35 and 55 years old with gastric cancer. The starting material was peripheral blood, obtained from a patient treated with photon-based radiotherapy. The chain is built from TRBV19 and TRBJ1-6; D uncertain. The CDR3 reads CASSNGRSSYNSPLHF. CDR3 DNA: TGTGCCAGTAGTAACGGACGGAGCTCCTATAATTCACCCCTCCACTTT.